The rows below give T cell receptor beta chains drawn from one sample of a study of blood T cell repertoires in COVID-19. Sequencing used immunoSEQ multiplex PCR; TCRdb keeps in-frame clones, though not all of them. The sample has 150,000 to 200,000 clones; about 92% are singletons. The sequenced sample was peripheral blood. The receptors come from a woman in her fifties or sixties with COVID-19, enrolled during active disease. CDR3s include the opening cysteine and the closing phenylalanine or tryptophan. Each record gives: clone size, D gene, J gene, V gene, CDR3 protein, CDR3 DNA. The D gene is left open where the match is weak. Clone sizes are given selectively: once, few, many, or a class where the clone is expanded.

NA | TRBD1 | TRBJ1-1 | TRBV11-2 | CASSGPRGGEAFF | TGTGCCAGCAGCGGACCCAGAGGGGGCGAAGCTTTCTTT
NA | NA | TRBJ2-1 | TRBV7-9 | CASSLSVTSNEQFF | TGTGCCAGCAGCTTATCCGTGACAAGCAATGAGCAGTTCTTC
NA | NA | TRBJ2-1 | TRBV2 | CASSESPGLDNEQFF | TGTGCCAGCAGTGAGTCTCCGGGACTCGACAATGAGCAGTTCTTC
NA | NA | TRBJ1-2 | TRBV2 | CASRSRAANYGYTF | TGTGCCAGCAGGTCCAGGGCAGCTAACTATGGCTACACCTTC
NA | TRBD1 | TRBJ1-2 | TRBV4-2 | CASSPRDRENYGYTF | TGTGCCAGCAGCCCCCGGGACAGGGAAAACTATGGCTACACCTTC
NA | TRBD2 | TRBJ2-2 | TRBV7-3 | CASSRTSGSTGELFF | TGTGCCAGCAGCCGGACTAGCGGGTCCACCGGGGAGCTGTTTTTT
once | NA | TRBJ2-1 | TRBV7-2 | CASSLRIYNEQFF | TGTGCCAGCAGCTTGCGAATATACAATGAGCAGTTCTTC
NA | NA | TRBJ2-2 | TRBV10-3 | CAIMRGSSNTGELFF | TGTGCCATCATGAGGGGGAGTTCGAACACCGGGGAGCTGTTTTTT
NA | NA | TRBJ1-5 | TRBV4-1 | CASSQSWSGRMRIQPQHF | TGCGCCAGCAGCCAATCGTGGTCTGGAAGGATGAGGATTCAGCCCCAGCATTTT
NA | NA | TRBJ2-1 | TRBV2 | CASNPLRGPYNEQFF | TGTGCCAGCAACCCTTTGCGGGGGCCATACAATGAGCAGTTCTTC
NA | NA | TRBJ1-1 | TRBV6-2/TRBV6-3 | CASSYSGGAFEAFF | TGTGCCAGCAGTTACTCAGGAGGGGCCTTCGAAGCTTTCTTT
NA | TRBD1 | TRBJ2-7 | TRBV3-1/TRBV3-2 | CASSPGQGGQYF | TGTGCCAGCAGCCCCGGACAGGGGGGGCAGTACTTC
NA | NA | TRBJ2-4 | TRBV3-1/TRBV3-2 | CASSQEGQTLNKNIQYF | TGTGCCAGCAGCCAAGAGGGGCAGACACTAAACAAAAACATTCAGTACTTC
few | TRBD1 | TRBJ1-2 | TRBV7-8 | CASSSDRGAYGYTF | TGTGCCAGCAGCTCCGACAGGGGGGCCTATGGCTACACCTTC
NA | NA | TRBJ1-5 | TRBV6-5 | CASSSGGPQHF | TGTGCCAGCAGTTCCGGTGGGCCCCAGCATTTT